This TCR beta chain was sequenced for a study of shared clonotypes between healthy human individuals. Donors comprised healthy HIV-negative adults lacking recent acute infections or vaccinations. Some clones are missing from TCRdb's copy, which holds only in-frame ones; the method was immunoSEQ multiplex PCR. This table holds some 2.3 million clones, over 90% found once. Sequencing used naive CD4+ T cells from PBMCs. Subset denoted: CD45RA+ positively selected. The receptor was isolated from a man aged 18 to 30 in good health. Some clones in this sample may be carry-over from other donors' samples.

The CDR3 sequence is CASSLSRGVGMNTEAFF. CDR3 nucleotides: TGTGCCAGCAGTTTATCGAGGGGAGTGGGGATGAACACTGAAGCTTTCTTT. This chain joins TRBV27 and TRBJ1-1; D might be TRBD1 (5 bases). Per the germline V gene, CDR1 is MNHEY and CDR2 is SMNVEV (reference sequence). Trimming removed 0 bases from V and 0 bases from J, with 14 bases in between. The length of the CDR3 is 17 residues.